A single sample gave rise to the 3 T cell receptor beta chains below, sequenced in a study of blood T cell repertoires in COVID-19. Repertoires were generated with immunoSEQ multiplex PCR, while TCRdb's copy carries only in-frame clones and drops some. The sample contains about 130,000 clones, around 86% of which appear only once. Sequencing input: peripheral blood. The receptors here all came from a woman in her sixties or seventies with COVID-19, enrolled during active disease.

The chain recombines TRBV9 with TRBJ1-2, with 7 bases aligning to TRBD1. Looked up from germline, CDR1 is SGDLS and CDR2 is YYNGEE. V lost 3 bases to trimming and J lost 4 bases; unmatched junction nucleotides: 6. The CDR3 contains 14 residues. The chain's CDR3 is CASSASGTAYGYTF. The CDR3 coding sequence is TGTGCCAGCAGCGCCTCGGGGACAGCCTATGGCTACACCTTC.

The rearrangement joins TRBV19 to TRBJ2-5, with D possibly TRBD2 on 6 matching bases. This CDR3 is 17 amino acids long. Trimming removed 5 bases at V and 2 bases at J, with 21 bases between. Per the germline V gene, CDR1 is LNHDA and CDR2 is SQIVND (reference sequence). The CDR3 is CASSGRASAGPQETQYF. DNA for the CDR3: TGTGCCAGTAGTGGAAGGGCGTCGGCGGGACCACAAGAGACCCAGTACTTC.

The V call is TRBV15, the J call TRBJ1-5, with D possibly matching TRBD1 (5 bases). V lost 0 bases and J 4 bases, leaving 16 bases between the germline ends. CDR1 is LNHNV and CDR2 is YYDKDF in the germline V gene (reference sequence). The CDR3 consists of 17 residues. The CDR3 is CATSREASSGGNQPQHF. CDR3 bases: TGTGCCACCAGCAGAGAGGCGAGTAGTGGGGGGAATCAGCCCCAGCATTTT.